This T cell receptor beta chain was retrieved from a study of shared clonotypes between healthy human individuals. Overall study results and limits: Limited genetic and exposure-history diversity came from having few donors.

Of note for this clone: Its antigen is still unknown.

For each subset, genomic DNA was distributed in equal portions over several immunoSEQ plates. TCRdb keeps only in-frame clones here, not all; method: immunoSEQ multiplex PCR. The sample yields about 87,000 clones, around 47% seen once. The CDR3 extends over 13 amino acids. The trim removed 6 bases at V and 5 bases at J, leaving 0 bases unmatched. Germline V CDR1 and CDR2: SGHTA, FQGNSA. Genomic DNA, for the unsorted samples, came from tens of millions of PBMCs. This chain uses TRBV7-2 with TRBJ2-3, with 12 bases matching TRBD2. Sequenced: PBMCs. The receptor comes from a woman between 40 and 55 years old in good health. Some clones in this sample may be carry-over from other donors' samples. The CDR3 protein is CASRLAGGDTQYF. As DNA, the CDR3 is TGTGCCAGCAGACTAGCGGGAGGAGATACGCAGTATTTT.